One sample yielded the 12 T cell receptor beta chains listed below, sequenced in a study of blood T cell repertoires in COVID-19. The repertoire was sequenced with immunoSEQ multiplex PCR; TCRdb's copy has only in-frame clones and lacks some. The table shows roughly 310,000 clones, with 90% occurring only once. Sequencing was done on a sample of PBMCs or T cells enriched from blood (not recorded which). The receptor source for this set is a man in his fifties or sixties who had recovered from COVID-19.

This clone was seen only a few times. The CDR3 coding sequence is TGTGCCTGGAGGACAGGGGCAGGCCTTAACTATGGCTACACCTTC. This sequence encodes CAWRTGAGLNYGYTF. This chain links TRBV30 with TRBJ1-2, with 8 bases lining up with TRBD1. With 3 bases clipped from V and 1 base from J, the junction kept 7 bases outside the gene matches. Germline assignment: CDR1 GTSNPN and CDR2 SVGIG (reference sequence). The CDR3 has 15 residues.

CDR3 region: CASSEFLGGTGNTIYF. CDR3 DNA: TGTGCCAGCAGTGAATTTTTAGGGGGAACTGGAAACACCATATATTTT. The gene calls are TRBV25-1 and TRBJ1-3, with D perhaps matching TRBD1 (6 bases). Per the germline V gene, CDR1 is MGHDK and CDR2 is SYGVNS. V was shortened by 1 base and J by 2 bases, with 12 bases between the two germline ends. The length of the CDR3 is 16 residues.

The chain links TRBV4-3 to TRBJ1-2, with 7 bases identical to TRBD1. CDR1 and CDR2 (germline): LGHNA, YSLEER. V lost 2 bases, J lost 5 bases, and 5 bases stayed unmatched. This CDR3 region has 14 residues. The CDR3 protein is CASSQHRGNYGYTF. The DNA of the CDR3 is TGCGCCAGCAGCCAACACAGGGGAAATTATGGCTACACCTTC.

On this clone: The sample has other DNA sequences that encode this CDR3 too. V usage is TRBV27 and J usage is TRBJ1-1; D is undetermined. V lost 3 bases and J 1 base, leaving 6 bases between the germline ends. The germline V gene has CDR1 MNHEY and CDR2 SMNVEV (reference sequence). The CDR3 sequence is 13 residues long. In DNA form, the CDR3 reads TGTGCCAGCAGTTTCCCAGGGAACACTGAAGCTTTCTTT. Translated, it gives CASSFPGNTEAFF.

The rearrangement uses TRBV7-3 and TRBJ2-3; a possible D gene is TRBD2 (6 bases). Trimming cost V 4 bases and J 4 bases, with 15 bases left between them. CDR3 length: 15 amino acids. Germline-derived CDR1 and CDR2 are SGHTA and FQGTGA. CDR3 in amino acids: CASSWGGGGADTQYF. The DNA of the CDR3 is TGTGCCAGCAGCTGGGGCGGCGGCGGGGCAGATACGCAGTATTTT.

This chain links TRBV6-1 with TRBJ2-7, with TRBD2 matching over 8 bases. The CDR3 runs 15 residues. Losses at the gene ends were 3 bases for V and 0 bases for J; bases not matched to a gene: 4. Germline-derived CDR1 and CDR2 are MNHNS and SASEGT. The CDR3 loop is CASSDERGSSYEQYF. CDR3 bases: TGTGCCAGCAGTGACGAGCGGGGGAGCTCCTACGAGCAGTACTTC.

This clone occurred once. The chain recombines TRBV19 with TRBJ2-3, with D perhaps matching TRBD2 (5 bases). Germline loops: CDR1 LNHDA, CDR2 SQIVND (reference sequence). V was pared by 7 bases and J by 5 bases, with 16 bases between. The CDR3 is made up of 14 amino acids. CDR3 DNA sequence: TGTGCCAGTACGGAGACGAGGGCCCGAGATACGCAGTATTTT. Its translation: CASTETRARDTQYF.

CDR3 amino acids: CASSPIGDEQYF. DNA of the CDR3: TGTGCCAGCTCACCTATCGGAGACGAGCAGTACTTC. The chain has TRBV18 and TRBJ2-7; D gene uncertain. This CDR3 comprises 12 residues. Germline V gene lookup returns CDR1 KGHSH and CDR2 LQKENI. Trimming pared 3 bases from V and 5 bases from J, leaving 8 bases between.

The chain uses TRBV5-1 and TRBJ2-2, with 14 positions matching TRBD2. Germline values: CDR1 SGHRS, CDR2 YFSETQ. The CDR3 is made up of 16 amino acids. Losses at the gene ends were 0 bases for V and 6 bases for J; bases not matched to a gene: 1. The CDR3 protein is CASSLGLAGGPGELFF. CDR3 bases: TGCGCCAGCAGCTTGGGACTAGCGGGAGGGCCCGGGGAGCTGTTTTTT.

This clone was observed a few times. The chain uses TRBV15 and TRBJ2-1; D is unclear. The CDR3 has 15 residues. CDR1 is LNHNV, CDR2 YYDKDF, per germline (reference sequence). The germline V and J ends were trimmed by 5 bases and 6 bases, with 17 bases remaining between them. CDR3 sequence (DNA): TGTGCCACCAGCTCGGAACGGGTCAAGATCAATGAGCAGTTCTTC. It is translated as CATSSERVKINEQFF. The variable domain in full, completed from reference TRBV15 and TRBJ2-1, reads DAMVIQNPRYQVTQFGKPVTLSCSQTLNHNVMYWYQQKSSQAPKLLFHYYDKDFNNEADTPDNFQSRRPNTSFCFLDIRSPGLGDTAMYLCATSSERVKINEQFFGPGTRLTVL.

V and J are TRBV4-1 and TRBJ1-2; 10 bases match TRBD1. In germline, CDR1 is MGHRA, CDR2 YSYEKL. CDR3 size: 16 residues. J gave up 4 bases and V 2 bases, and 7 bases lay outside the gene matches. As DNA, the CDR3 is TGCGCCAGCAGCCAACCCCGACAGGGGGCAGGCTATGGCTACACCTTC. The encoded protein is CASSQPRQGAGYGYTF.

The chain's CDR3 is CASSPRDRGAGPPQHF. As DNA, the CDR3 is TGTGCCAGCAGCCCCCGGGACAGGGGGGCAGGTCCGCCCCAGCATTTT. V and J are TRBV7-2 and TRBJ1-5; 11 positions agree with TRBD1. The V gene end was trimmed by 5 bases and the J gene end by 9 bases; junction bases not matched to a gene: 12. CDR3 length: 16 residues. Germline V gene lookup returns CDR1 SGHTA and CDR2 FQGNSA.